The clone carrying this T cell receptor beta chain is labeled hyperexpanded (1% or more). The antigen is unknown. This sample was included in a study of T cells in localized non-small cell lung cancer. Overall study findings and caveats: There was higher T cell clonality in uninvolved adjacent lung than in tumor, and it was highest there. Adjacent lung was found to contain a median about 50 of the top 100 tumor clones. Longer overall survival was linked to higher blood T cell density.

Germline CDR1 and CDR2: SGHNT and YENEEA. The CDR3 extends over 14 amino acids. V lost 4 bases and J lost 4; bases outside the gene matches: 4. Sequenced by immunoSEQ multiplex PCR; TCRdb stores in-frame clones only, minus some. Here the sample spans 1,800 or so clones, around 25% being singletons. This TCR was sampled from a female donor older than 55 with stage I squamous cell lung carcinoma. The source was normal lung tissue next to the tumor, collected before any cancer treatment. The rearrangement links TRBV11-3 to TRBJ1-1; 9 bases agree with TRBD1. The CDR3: CASSSPTGGTEAFF. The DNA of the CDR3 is TGTGCCAGCAGCTCTCCGACAGGGGGCACTGAAGCTTTCTTT.